The 31 T cell receptor beta chains below all came from one sample that was sequenced in a study of blood T cell repertoires in COVID-19. The assay was immunoSEQ multiplex PCR, and TCRdb's table has in-frame clones only and misses some. The sample consists of 70,000 or so clones, 85% to 90% of them appearing once. Sequences were obtained from peripheral blood. These TCRs come from a man in his 70s with active or convalescent COVID-19.

The rearrangement links TRBV28 to TRBJ2-5; perhaps TRBD2 as D (5 bases). Germline loops: CDR1 MDHEN, CDR2 SYDVKM. The CDR3 covers 15 residues. Deletions cut 6 bases from V and 0 bases from J, with 14 bases between. For the CDR3, the DNA is TGTGCCAGCAGATCCTCGGGAAGCAACCAAGAGACCCAGTACTTC. This translates into CASRSSGSNQETQYF.

V gene TRBV6-6 combines with J gene TRBJ1-2; the D is unclear. The CDR3 consists of 13 residues. The V and J ends lost 9 bases and 2 bases respectively, with 13 bases between them. Per the germline V gene, CDR1 is MNHNY and CDR2 is SVGAGI (reference sequence). The CDR3 reads CASTRVGNYGYTF. The DNA of the CDR3 is TGTGCCAGTACGAGGGTGGGGAACTATGGCTACACCTTC.

CDR3 DNA sequence: TGTGCCAGCACCGCAGCAGGGACAGATACGCAGTATTTT. Amino acid sequence: CASTAAGTDTQYF. The V call is TRBV7-6, the J call TRBJ2-3; tentatively, D is TRBD1 (5 bases). Trimming cost V 7 bases and J 3 bases, with 11 bases left between them. The CDR3 sequence is 13 residues long. CDR1 is SGHVS, CDR2 FNYEAQ, per germline.

The gene calls are TRBV6-2 or TRBV6-3 and TRBJ2-1, with D tentatively TRBD2 (5 bases). CDR1 and CDR2 (germline): MNHEY, SVGEGT. The CDR3 runs to 14 residues. V was cut by 5 bases and J by 1 base, with 9 bases left in between. CDR3 residues: CASSQSGSYNEQFF. The CDR3 DNA reads as TGTGCCAGCAGTCAATCGGGGTCCTACAATGAGCAGTTCTTC.

The chain has TRBV11-2 and TRBJ1-6; the D is unclear. Germline CDR1 SGHAT, CDR2 FQNNGV. Trimming took off 6 bases at V and 0 bases at J, with 6 bases between the two ends. CDR3 length: 14 amino acids. This CDR3 reads CASSRGSYNSPLHF. The CDR3 DNA is TGTGCCAGCAGTCGGGGCTCCTATAATTCACCCCTCCACTTT.

The chain is built from TRBV2 and TRBJ2-5, with 14 bases matching TRBD2. Germline V gene sequence: CDR1 SNHLY, CDR2 FYNNEI. The CDR3 totals 16 residues. The V segment lost 1 base and the J segment 5 bases; nucleotides outside the gene matches: 3. The CDR3 sequence: CASSEGLAGGLETQYF. In DNA form, the CDR3 reads TGTGCCAGCAGTGAAGGACTAGCGGGAGGGCTTGAGACCCAGTACTTC.

This clone appeared a single time. Sequence at one end of the junction differs from germline and may be a read error. The rearrangement links TRBV29-1 to TRBJ2-2; 11 bases fit TRBD1. The CDR3 length is 13 residues. CDR1 and CDR2 from the germline V gene are SQVTM and ANQGSEA. The CDR3 reads CSVGQGAAGKLFF. The CDR3, as DNA: TGCAGCGTCGGACAGGGGGCCGCCGGGAAGCTGTTTTTT.

Only a few counts were recorded for this clone. The chain combines TRBV3-1 (or the pseudogene TRBV3-2) with TRBJ2-7, with 11 positions matching TRBD2. Trimming cost V 5 bases and J 2 bases; bases outside gene matches: 5. The germline CDR1 and CDR2 sequences are LGHDT and YNNKEL (reference sequence). This CDR3 contains 15 residues. The CDR3 region has the DNA TGTGCCAGCAGCTGGGTAGCGGGAGGGCCCTACGAGCAGTACTTC. It encodes CASSWVAGGPYEQYF.

This clone has just a few counts. The gene calls are TRBV5-6 and TRBJ2-7; a weak D match, TRBD2 (6 bases). The V end lost 0 bases, the J end lost 4 bases, and 11 bases lay between the germline ends. The germline CDR1 and CDR2 sequences are SGHDT and YYEEEE. The CDR3 covers 14 residues. The DNA for the CDR3 is TGTGCCAGCAGCTTGGGTCGGAGGGGTTACGAGCAGTACTTC. Its protein product is CASSLGRRGYEQYF.

The CDR3 protein is CATSRDPESNQPQHF. The CDR3 region has the DNA TGTGCCACCAGCAGAGATCCGGAGAGCAATCAGCCCCAGCATTTT. The chain is built from TRBV15 and TRBJ1-5; D unclear. Germline lookup yields CDR1 LNHNV and CDR2 YYDKDF (reference sequence). This CDR3 spans 15 amino acids. V was clipped by 0 bases and J by 1 base, with 7 bases between them.

The V call is TRBV28, the J call TRBJ2-7; D possibly corresponds to TRBD2 (8 bases). The CDR3 consists of 16 residues. Per the germline V gene, CDR1 is MDHEN and CDR2 is SYDVKM. V lost 7 bases and J 4 bases, leaving 23 bases between the germline ends. The CDR3 loop reads CASTTGGGTALYEQYF. DNA for the CDR3: TGTGCCAGCACTACCGGGGGGGGGACAGCTCTGTACGAGCAGTACTTC.

This sequence joins TRBV19 and TRBJ2-2; D call uncertain. Germline CDR1 LNHDA, CDR2 SQIVND (reference sequence). CDR3 length: 15 residues. Deletions cut 2 bases from V and 4 bases from J, with 11 bases between. The CDR3 protein is CASSIMGVGTGELFF. CDR3 nucleotides: TGTGCCAGTAGTATAATGGGCGTTGGCACCGGGGAGCTGTTTTTT.

The CDR3, as DNA: TGTGCCAGCAGCTTGGCGCGGGCGGGGAACACCGGGGAGCTGTTTTTT. It yields the protein CASSLARAGNTGELFF. V and J are TRBV5-5 and TRBJ2-2; a weak D match, TRBD2 (5 bases). Germline values: CDR1 SGHKS, CDR2 YYEKEE (reference sequence). With 0 bases removed from V and 1 base from J, the gap between germline ends came to 10 bases. The CDR3 has 16 residues.

This clone was seen a few times. V gene TRBV20-1 combines with J gene TRBJ2-1; 9 bases are a match to TRBD2. CDR3 length: 15 amino acids. The V gene's germline CDR1 is DFQATT and CDR2 SNEGSKA (reference sequence). The V and J ends lost 6 bases and 0 bases, in that order; junction bases with no gene match: 6. For the CDR3, the DNA is TGCAGTGCCAGTAGCGGGAGTGCCTCCTACAATGAGCAGTTCTTC. As protein: CSASSGSASYNEQFF.

The chain combines TRBV28 with TRBJ1-2, with TRBD1 matching over 9 bases. CDR1 MDHEN and CDR2 SYDVKM come from the germline V gene. This CDR3 region has 16 residues. V lost 6 bases and J lost 6; bases outside the gene matches: 14. The DNA of the CDR3 is TGTGCCAGCAGGCGCTCGGGACAGGGTAAAAGGAATGGCTACACCTTC. Protein sequence: CASRRSGQGKRNGYTF.

The V gene is TRBV2, the J gene TRBJ1-6; 7 bases are a match to TRBD1. V dropped 6 bases and J dropped 0; count of bases not matched to a gene: 5. The CDR3 extends over 16 amino acids. The germline V gene encodes CDR1 SNHLY and CDR2 FYNNEI. The CDR3 reads CASRRTGLSYNSPLHF. CDR3 sequence (DNA): TGTGCCAGCAGAAGGACAGGACTCTCCTATAATTCACCCCTCCACTTT.

This chain uses TRBV30 with TRBJ1-1, with TRBD1 identical over 8 bases. V lost 4 bases, J lost 10 bases, and 14 bases stayed unmatched. Germline CDR1 is GTSNPN and CDR2 is SVGIG (reference sequence). The CDR3 is 14 amino acids. CDR3 protein: CAWIISTGVGRAFF. The CDR3 DNA reads as TGTGCCTGGATTATTTCGACAGGGGTGGGGAGAGCTTTCTTT.

The CDR3 region is CASSPGGKNTEAFF. The CDR3 DNA follows: TGTGCCAGCAGCCCCGGGGGGAAGAACACTGAAGCTTTCTTT. V is TRBV9 and J is TRBJ1-1; D perhaps matches TRBD1 (5 bases). This CDR3 comprises 14 residues. Germline-derived CDR1 and CDR2 are SGDLS and YYNGEE. V was cut by 4 bases and J by 1 base, with 11 bases left in between.

V and J are TRBV9 and TRBJ2-7; 8 bases are shared with TRBD2. Per the germline V gene, CDR1 is SGDLS and CDR2 is YYNGEE. The CDR3 loop spans 16 amino acids. V lost 0 bases and J lost 4; bases outside the gene matches: 9. The CDR3 loop reads CASSVGSGGPGYEQYF. CDR3 nucleotides: TGTGCCAGCAGCGTAGGGTCGGGAGGGCCGGGTTACGAGCAGTACTTC.

The chain uses TRBV20-1 and TRBJ1-2; no firm D call. CDR1 and CDR2 (germline): DFQATT, SNEGSKA (reference sequence). The V gene lost 3 bases and the J gene lost 1 base, with 12 bases spanning the gap. This CDR3 has 14 amino acids. The CDR3 DNA reads TGCAGTGCTAGTCCTCCAGATCATAACTATGGCTACACCTTC. Its protein product is CSASPPDHNYGYTF.

This chain links TRBV7-9 with TRBJ2-5; D might be TRBD2 (7 bases). CDR1 and CDR2 from the germline V gene are SEHNR and FQNEAQ (reference sequence). V was trimmed by 5 bases and J by 7 bases, leaving 20 bases between them. The CDR3 spans 15 residues. CDR3 sequence reads: CASSPTRGGRGTQYF. DNA of the CDR3: TGTGCCAGCAGCCCGACAAGGGGGGGGCGCGGGACCCAGTACTTC. The full variable domain, rest sourced from reference TRBV7-9 and TRBJ2-5, is DTGVSQNPRHKITKRGQNVTFRCDPISEHNRLYWYRQTLGQGPEFLTYFQNEAQLEKSRLLSDRFSAERPKGSFSTLEIQRTEQGDSAMYLCASSPTRGGRGTQYFGPGTRLLVL.

The rearrangement uses TRBV12-3 or TRBV12-4 and TRBJ1-2; possible D gene TRBD1, 6 bases. Trimming took off 3 bases at V and 9 bases at J, with 11 bases between the two ends. This CDR3 is built from 12 residues. CDR3 sequence reads: CASSFSQGSYTF. CDR3 nucleotide sequence: TGTGCCAGCAGTTTCTCGCAGGGGAGCTACACCTTC.

The chain couples TRBV10-3 to TRBJ2-3, with 11 bases aligning to TRBD1. V trimming: 7 bases; J trimming: 3 bases; junction bases outside the gene matches: 6. The CDR3 contains 15 residues. In germline, CDR1 is ENHRY, CDR2 SYGVKD. This chain's CDR3 is CAITRGTGGTDTQYF. The CDR3 bases are TGTGCCATCACCAGAGGGACAGGGGGGACAGATACGCAGTATTTT.

The chain has TRBV18 and TRBJ2-1, with D possibly matching TRBD2 (6 bases). V lost 0 bases to trimming and J lost 7 bases, with 16 bases between them. CDR1 and CDR2 (germline): KGHSH, LQKENI. CDR3 length: 16 amino acids. This CDR3 is CASSPPGSPRLNEQFF. The CDR3 DNA follows: TGTGCCAGCTCACCACCCGGGAGCCCCCGACTAAATGAGCAGTTCTTC.

This chain connects TRBV3-1 (or the pseudogene TRBV3-2) to TRBJ2-1, with 8 positions matching TRBD2. After removal of 4 bases from V and 4 bases from J, the junction contained 9 bases not matched to a gene. The CDR3 is 16 residues long. Germline assignment: CDR1 LGHDT and CDR2 YNNKEL (reference sequence). The CDR3 DNA sequence: TGTGCCAGCAGCCCCCCCCCTGCGGGAGGATACAATGAGCAGTTCTTC. It encodes CASSPPPAGGYNEQFF.

V gene TRBV2 combines with J gene TRBJ2-7; 10 bases fit TRBD1. Unmatched junction bases numbered 13, after V lost 8 bases and J lost 9 bases. This CDR3 is built from 14 residues. Germline assignment: CDR1 SNHLY and CDR2 FYNNEI. As DNA, the CDR3 is TGTGCCAGCGGAAACCGGGACAGGGGACCAGTGCAGTACTTC. Translation gives CASGNRDRGPVQYF.

The rearrangement joins TRBV5-4 to TRBJ1-2; perhaps TRBD1 as D (6 bases). CDR1 and CDR2 from the germline V gene are SGHNT and YYREEE (reference sequence). The CDR3 runs to 11 residues. V lost 3 bases, J lost 7 bases, and 7 bases lay in between. CDR3 bases: TGTGCCAGCAGCTCGACAGGTGGCTACACCTTC. Translated: CASSSTGGYTF.

The CDR3 here is CASRMGGVGTQYF. The CDR3 bases are TGTGCCAGCAGGATGGGGGGAGTAGGTACCCAGTACTTC. The chain couples TRBV6-5 to TRBJ2-5; D is perhaps TRBD2 (6 bases). Trimming took 6 bases from V and 8 from J, leaving 16 bases between them. The CDR3 runs 13 residues. Looked up from germline, CDR1 is MNHEY and CDR2 is SVGAGI.

CDR3: CASSGGGVANSNQPQHF. In DNA, the CDR3 is TGTGCCAGCAGCGGTGGAGGAGTAGCTAATAGCAATCAGCCCCAGCATTTT. The genes are TRBV11-2 and TRBJ1-5; D gene ambiguous. Trimming took 5 bases from V and 0 from J, leaving 17 bases between them. The CDR3 extends over 17 amino acids. Germline CDR1 is SGHAT and CDR2 is FQNNGV.

This chain links TRBV11-2 with TRBJ1-2; the match to TRBD1 covers 9 bases. Germline CDR1 reads SGHAT; CDR2 reads FQNNGV. V lost 6 bases to trimming and J lost 6 bases; unmatched junction nucleotides: 8. This CDR3 has 14 residues. The CDR3 nucleotides read TGTGCCAGCAGAGGTGGGGACAGGGTGCATGGCTACACCTTC. Translated, it gives CASRGGDRVHGYTF.

This clone was detected only once. This rearrangement joins TRBV11-1 to TRBJ2-1; 7 bases are shared with TRBD2. Looked up from germline, CDR1 is SGHAT and CDR2 is FQDESV (reference sequence). The length of the CDR3 is 14 residues. With 7 bases clipped from V and 5 bases from J, the junction kept 8 bases outside the gene matches. CDR3 amino acids: CASNLGLADNEQFF. CDR3 DNA sequence: TGTGCCAGCAACCTTGGGCTAGCGGACAATGAGCAGTTCTTC.